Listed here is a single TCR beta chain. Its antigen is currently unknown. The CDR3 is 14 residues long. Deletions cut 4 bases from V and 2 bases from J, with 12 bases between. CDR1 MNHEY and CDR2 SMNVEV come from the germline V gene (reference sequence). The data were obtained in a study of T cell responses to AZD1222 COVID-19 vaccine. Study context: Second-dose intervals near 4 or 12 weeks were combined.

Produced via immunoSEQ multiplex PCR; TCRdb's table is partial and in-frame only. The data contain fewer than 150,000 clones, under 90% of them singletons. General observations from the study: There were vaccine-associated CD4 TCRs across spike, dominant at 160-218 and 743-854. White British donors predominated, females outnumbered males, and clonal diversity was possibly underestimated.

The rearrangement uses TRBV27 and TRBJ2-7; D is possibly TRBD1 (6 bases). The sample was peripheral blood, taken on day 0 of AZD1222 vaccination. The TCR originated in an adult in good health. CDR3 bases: TGTGCCAGCAGTTCCTTGGACAGCCCCTACGAGCAGTACTTC. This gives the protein CASSSLDSPYEQYF.